Given below is one T cell receptor beta chain in context. The antigen remains undetermined. Sequencing used immunoSEQ multiplex PCR; TCRdb keeps in-frame clones, though not all of them. Among some 120,000 clones listed, roughly 90% were seen once. Germline CDR1 reads SGHNT; CDR2 reads YENEEA. This CDR3 is built from 17 residues. The V and J ends lost 5 bases and 2 bases respectively, with 20 bases between them. The sample belongs to a study of T cell responses to AZD1222 COVID-19 vaccine. The study's findings and limits: As reported, nearly half of all spike-specific TCRs target variant regions that are unmutated.

The source is an adult in good health. The chain uses TRBV11-3 and TRBJ2-3; D assignment may be TRBD1 or TRBD2 (6 bases each). This specimen consisted of peripheral blood, obtained on day 0 of AZD1222 vaccination. CDR3 sequence: CASSEGGPRAITDTQYF. The CDR3 DNA reads as TGTGCCAGCAGCGAAGGGGGGCCCCGGGCGATCACAGATACGCAGTATTTT.